This TCR beta chain was found in a study of blood T cell repertoires in COVID-19. Study context: The samples span acute and convalescent COVID-19 from the United States, Italy and Spain. From T cells, B-cell-depleted T cells, or PBMCs came the material, which was cDNA or gDNA.

Original methodology: Quantification of nucleated cells was approximated via reference gene primer amplification. Sequenced by immunoSEQ multiplex PCR; TCRdb stores in-frame clones only, minus some. V, J and clone size derive from that table, while D and trimming were established from the DNA sequence. The sample shows about 90,000 clones, roughly 88% of them seen only once. The germline gives CDR1 SGHAT, CDR2 FQNNGV. The CDR3 spans 14 residues. The V end lost 2 bases, the J end lost 3 bases, and 10 bases lay between the germline ends. Input material: peripheral blood. The rearrangement uses TRBV11-2 and TRBJ1-2, with D perhaps TRBD1 (5 bases). This sequence was found in a man between 60 and 70 years old with acute or convalescent COVID-19. The CDR3 bases are TGTGCCAGCAGCTTAAGGGGTTTGGACTATGGCTACACCTTC. This gives the protein CASSLRGLDYGYTF. The whole variable domain, remainder taken from reference TRBV11-2 and TRBJ1-2, is EAGVAQSPRYKIIEKRQSVAFWCNPISGHATLYWYQQILGQGPKLLIQFQNNGVVDDSQLPKDRFSAERLKGVDSTLKIQPAKLEDSAVYLCASSLRGLDYGYTFGSGTRLTVV.